This is a list of T cell receptor beta chains from one sample in a study of CD8 T cells in ankylosing spondylitis. TCRdb analysed the 5' RACE reads with MiXCR anew, one entry per CDR3 protein. The data contain 700,000 to 1,000,000 distinct CDR3 sequences, over 9.5% of them singletons. Source material: blood, either unsorted or a sorted T cell fraction (not recorded which). The receptors originated from a male donor with ankylosing spondylitis. CDR3s include the opening cysteine and the closing phenylalanine or tryptophan. The D gene is left open where the match is weak. For some rows the clone size is stated as once, few or many, or as a class when expanded; others skip it.

-	14	-	TRBV10-3	TRBJ1-1	TGTGCCATCAAGCAGCAGACCATGAACACTGAAGCTTTCTTT	CAIKQQTMNTEAFF
-	18	-	TRBV18	TRBJ2-1	TGTGCCAGCTCACCACCGCGGGACAGCCCGGATTCGAACAATGAGCAGTTCTTC	CASSPPRDSPDSNNEQFF
-	16	-	TRBV7-3	TRBJ2-2	TGTGCCAGCAGCTTAAATTGGGGAACGAACACCGGGGAGCTGTTTTTT	CASSLNWGTNTGELFF
many	13	-	TRBV12-3/TRBV12-4	TRBJ1-1	TGTGCCAGCAGTCTCAGGGAATTAACTGAAGCTTTCTTT	CASSLRELTEAFF
few	16	-	TRBV20-1	TRBJ2-1	TGCAGTGCTAGGGAGGGTAGCCGCCTATCCTACAATGAGCAGTTCTTC	CSAREGSRLSYNEQFF
few	12	-	TRBV7-2	TRBJ2-1	TGTGCCAGCAGCTCCTCGCGTAATGAGCAGTTCTTC	CASSSSRNEQFF
-	10	-	TRBV20-1	TRBJ2-5	TGCAGTGCTTGGAGAGAGACCCAGTACTTC	CSAWRETQYF
-	16	-	TRBV6-2/TRBV6-3	TRBJ1-1	TGTGCCAGCAGTAACGATTTCAGGGCAATGGTGACTGAAGCTTTCTTT	CASSNDFRAMVTEAFF
few	15	-	TRBV10-3	TRBJ2-3	TGTGCCATCAGTAGACGGGGATCAGGCACAGATACGCAGTATTTT	CAISRRGSGTDTQYF
-	13	-	TRBV10-3	TRBJ1-6	TGTGCCATCAGTGAGATCTGGGATTCACCCCTCCACTTT	CAISEIWDSPLHF
-	14	-	TRBV5-6	TRBJ1-1	TGTGCCAGCAGCCCCGGTTGGTTGGACACTGAAGCTTTCTTT	CASSPGWLDTEAFF
-	16	-	TRBV9	TRBJ2-3	TGTGCCAGCAGCGTAGAGGCCCGGAGGGCGCCAGATACGCAGTATTTT	CASSVEARRAPDTQYF
-	14	-	TRBV7-2	TRBJ2-7	TGTGCCAGCAGCTTAGCCCACACGACCTACGAGCAGTACTTC	CASSLAHTTYEQYF
few	12	-	TRBV28	TRBJ1-5	TGTGCCAGCAGTTTTCGGATTCAGCCCCAGCATTTT	CASSFRIQPQHF
-	15	TRBD1	TRBV5-1	TRBJ1-2	TGCGCCAGCACCGTGGGAAACGACAGGGGCCATGGCTACACCTTC	CASTVGNDRGHGYTF
few	15	-	TRBV6-5	TRBJ1-2	TGTGCCAGCAGTTACTCGTCGGACAGCCTCTATGGCTACACCTTC	CASSYSSDSLYGYTF
few	13	-	TRBV20-1	TRBJ2-7	TGCAGTGCTAGTCGGCTACCTGGGTCCGAGCAGTACTTC	CSASRLPGSEQYF
-	13	-	TRBV20-1	TRBJ1-1	TGCAGTGCTCCCAGGGGAGTGAACACTGAAGCTTTCTTT	CSAPRGVNTEAFF
many	13	-	TRBV29-1	TRBJ2-5	TGCAGCGTTGCTCGACTGGAGGGAGAGACCCAGTACTTC	CSVARLEGETQYF
few	14	TRBD1	TRBV20-1	TRBJ1-6	TGCAGTGCTAGGACAGGGTTAGGCAATTCACCCCTCCACTTT	CSARTGLGNSPLHF
few	14	-	TRBV10-3	TRBJ2-2	TGTGCCATCAGTGGGGACATGAACACCGGGGAGCTGTTTTTT	CAISGDMNTGELFF
few	14	TRBD1	TRBV20-1	TRBJ2-5	TGCAGTGCTGTTGACAGGGTAGGGGGAGAGACCCAGTACTTC	CSAVDRVGGETQYF
-	11	-	TRBV6-5	TRBJ2-1	TGTGCCAGCAGTTATCTTCATGAGCAGTTCTTC	CASSYLHEQFF
few	17	TRBD2	TRBV6-5	TRBJ2-5	TGTGCCAGCAGCTACGGAGCTAGCGGGTATGCACCAGAGACCCAGTACTTC	CASSYGASGYAPETQYF
few	13	-	TRBV20-1	TRBJ1-4	TGCAGTGCTAGAGGGCAGGAGGGTGAAAAACTGTTTTTT	CSARGQEGEKLFF
-	14	TRBD1	TRBV7-2	TRBJ2-7	TGTGCCAGCAGCAAGTGGGACAGTACCTACGAGCAGTACTTC	CASSKWDSTYEQYF
many	13	-	TRBV29-1	TRBJ2-1	TGCAGCGTTGGGACAGTCGCCTACAATGAGCAGTTCTTC	CSVGTVAYNEQFF
few	12	-	TRBV29-1	TRBJ1-1	TGCAGCGTCATTGTATCAGGGGATGAAGCTTTCTTT	CSVIVSGDEAFF
-	16	-	TRBV5-1	TRBJ2-2	TGCGCCAGCAGCTCGTCCGAGAGGGGGTCCACCGGGGAGCTGTTTTTT	CASSSSERGSTGELFF
-	14	-	TRBV11-1	TRBJ2-7	TGTGCCAGCAGCTTTCAGACAGGTACCTACGAGCAGTACTTC	CASSFQTGTYEQYF
-	14	TRBD1	TRBV12-3/TRBV12-4	TRBJ2-7	TGTGCCAGCAGTTTAAAGGACAGGGCCCAGGTCCAGTACTTC	CASSLKDRAQVQYF
few	14	-	TRBV4-2	TRBJ1-4	TGTGCCAGCAGCCAAGATTTGGCTAATGAAAAACTGTTTTTT	CASSQDLANEKLFF
-	15	TRBD1	TRBV10-3	TRBJ1-4	TGTGCCATCAGTAGGACAGGGGTCCCTGGGGAAAAACTGTTTTTT	CAISRTGVPGEKLFF
many	13	TRBD1	TRBV29-1	TRBJ2-7	TGCAGCGTTGACCTCGGACAGGGTGATGAGCAGTACTTC	CSVDLGQGDEQYF
few	13	TRBD1	TRBV20-1	TRBJ1-4	TGCAGTGCTCGAGACAGGGTTAGCGAAAAACTGTTTTTT	CSARDRVSEKLFF
many	13	-	TRBV20-1	TRBJ2-2	TGCAGTGCTAGAATGGTCCTCACCGGGGAGCTGTTTTTT	CSARMVLTGELFF
few	13	-	TRBV20-1	TRBJ1-1	TGCAGTGCTAGACAGTACCGTGACACTGAAGCTTTCTTT	CSARQYRDTEAFF
-	14	-	TRBV5-1	TRBJ1-1	TGCGCCAGCAGCCCCGGAGTACCCAACACTGAAGCTTTCTTT	CASSPGVPNTEAFF
few	20	TRBD2	TRBV27	TRBJ2-1	TGTGCCAGCAGTTTATTTCCAGCGGGGGGATTGAGCGCCACGAACAATGAGCAGTTCTTC	CASSLFPAGGLSATNNEQFF
-	15	-	TRBV20-1	TRBJ1-5	TGCAGTGCTAGATCTCCCAGACAGACCACTCAGCCCCAGCATTTT	CSARSPRQTTQPQHF
-	14	-	TRBV5-1	TRBJ1-4	TGCGCCAGCAGCTTGGAAGGGTTTAATGAAAAACTGTTTTTT	CASSLEGFNEKLFF
-	13	TRBD1	TRBV20-1	TRBJ2-5	TGCAGTGCTACTCGGACAGGGCAAGAGACCCAGTACTTC	CSATRTGQETQYF
-	17	-	TRBV5-5	TRBJ2-1	TGTGCCAGCAGCTCGACTGTGCGTGCAAGCTCCTACAATGAGCAGTTCTTC	CASSSTVRASSYNEQFF
-	13	-	TRBV6-6	TRBJ2-7	TGTGCCAGCAGTTGGCCCGGGTCCCGGGGGCAGTACTTC	CASSWPGSRGQYF
few	14	-	TRBV20-1	TRBJ2-3	TGCAGTGCTAGACGGGGACGGGTAGCAGATACGCAGTATTTT	CSARRGRVADTQYF
-	15	TRBD2	TRBV15	TRBJ2-5	TGTGCCACCAGCAGCGGAGTAGCGGGAGGGAAGACCCAGTACTTC	CATSSGVAGGKTQYF
-	14	-	TRBV5-1	TRBJ2-3	TGCGCCAGCAGACCGGAGACCAGCACAGATACGCAGTATTTT	CASRPETSTDTQYF
-	14	-	TRBV11-1	TRBJ2-7	TGTGCCAGCAGCTCCAAAAGGACGGGACCCCGGCAGTACTTC	CASSSKRTGPRQYF
few	15	-	TRBV15	TRBJ1-2	TGTGCCACCAGCAGAGATTTTCGGGGCAAGGGGGGCTACACCTTC	CATSRDFRGKGGYTF
-	16	TRBD1	TRBV4-3	TRBJ2-3	TGCGCCAGCAGCTCTCGTTGGGGACAGGGGCCTGATACGCAGTATTTT	CASSSRWGQGPDTQYF
-	17	-	TRBV7-2	TRBJ2-5	TGTGCCAGCAGCTTAGGGCCTCCCAGGGGGGGACAAGAGACCCAGTACTTC	CASSLGPPRGGQETQYF
-	16	TRBD1	TRBV7-9	TRBJ1-2	TGTGCCAGCAGTTACACCGGGACAGGGGCCATCTATGGCTACACCTTC	CASSYTGTGAIYGYTF
few	15	-	TRBV5-6	TRBJ1-3	TGTGCCAGCAGCTACAAATGGGCCCCTGGGAACACCATATATTTT	CASSYKWAPGNTIYF